These 11 T cell receptor beta chains were sequenced from one sample in a study of identical twins. TCRdb redid the calling of the 5' RACE reads with MiXCR, one entry per CDR3 protein. This sample has a few hundred thousand distinct CDR3 sequences, with under 9% found just once. The same specimen was also included in a second study, on yellow fever vaccine responses in identical twins.

The source material was memory (CD45RO+) T cells sorted from blood. These receptors originate from a woman aged 18 to 35 in good health.

Only a few counts were recorded for this clonotype. J is TRBJ1-3 and V is TRBV5-6; D call uncertain. There are 13 residues in the CDR3. V lost 7 bases, J lost 0 bases, and 8 bases lay in between. Germline V lookup: CDR1 SGHDT, CDR2 YYEEEE. The DNA for the CDR3 is TGTGCCAGCCGGGCAGCCTCTGGAAACACCATATATTTT. Amino acids: CASRAASGNTIYF.

This sequence joins TRBV5-1 and TRBJ2-5, with D tentatively TRBD1 or TRBD2 (6 bases each). The germline V gene encodes CDR1 SGHRS and CDR2 YFSETQ. The V and J ends lost 1 base and 4 bases respectively, with 11 bases between them. CDR3 length: 14 residues. The CDR3 is CASSLSGGPETQYF. CDR3 nucleotides: TGCGCCAGCAGCTTGTCTGGGGGGCCAGAGACCCAGTACTTC.

This clonotype was found many times. This sequence joins TRBV7-2 and TRBJ2-1; D unclear. CDR3 length: 15 residues. The germline CDR1 and CDR2 sequences are SGHTA and FQGNSA. V lost 3 bases and J 0 bases, leaving 9 bases between the germline ends. CDR3 region: CASSFATPSYNEQFF. As DNA, the CDR3 is TGTGCCAGCAGCTTCGCGACACCCTCCTACAATGAGCAGTTCTTC.

The V call is TRBV20-1, the J call TRBJ1-3; tentatively, D is TRBD1 (6 bases). This CDR3 is 14 amino acids long. V was cut by 4 bases and J by 2 bases, with 12 bases left in between. CDR1 is DFQATT, CDR2 SNEGSKA, per germline (reference sequence). The CDR3 nucleotides read TGCAGTGCTAAGGACAGCGGACCTGGAAACACCATATATTTT. Encoded protein: CSAKDSGPGNTIYF.

At least ten counts were recorded for this clonotype. CDR3 sequence reads: CASSQGTDYTEAFF. The CDR3, as DNA: TGCGCCAGCAGCCAGGGGACAGATTACACTGAAGCTTTCTTT. The genes are TRBV5-1 and TRBJ1-1; 7 nucleotides match TRBD1. The ends lost 4 bases at V and 3 bases at J; junction bases unmatched: 6. The CDR3 is 14 residues long. Germline V CDR1 and CDR2: SGHRS, YFSETQ.

The rearrangement links TRBV6-1 to TRBJ1-2; no definite D call. The CDR3 totals 13 residues. V was cut by 2 bases and J by 8 bases, with 12 bases left in between. Germline assignment: CDR1 MNHNS and CDR2 SASEGT. The CDR3: CASSEFVTLGYTF. CDR3 DNA sequence: TGTGCCAGCAGTGAATTTGTCACCTTGGGCTACACCTTC.

The chain has TRBV12-3 or TRBV12-4 and TRBJ2-5, with TRBD2 matching over 15 bases. The trim removed 6 bases at V and 4 bases at J, leaving 6 bases unmatched. This CDR3 region has 16 residues. CDR3 protein: CASRRTSGGAGETQYF. As DNA, the CDR3 is TGTGCCAGCAGACGGACTAGCGGGGGGGCCGGAGAGACCCAGTACTTC.

This clonotype was counted at least ten times. J is TRBJ2-2 and V is TRBV5-1; D unclear. This CDR3 is built from 13 residues. CDR1 is SGHRS, CDR2 YFSETQ, per germline. V lost 0 bases and J 10 bases, leaving 10 bases between the germline ends. The CDR3 DNA sequence: TGCGCCAGCAGCTTGGACCCTGCCCTGGAGCTGTTTTTT. This translates into CASSLDPALELFF.

This clonotype was seen many times. The chain is built from TRBV24-1 and TRBJ2-2; 8 bases are a match to TRBD2. The V segment lost 4 bases and the J segment 1 base; nucleotides outside the gene matches: 10. CDR3 length: 18 residues. In germline, CDR1 is KGHDR, CDR2 SFDVKD. In DNA, the CDR3 is TGTGCCACCAGTGACCCCTGGGGACTAGGGATGAACACCGGGGAGCTGTTTTTT. Translation gives CATSDPWGLGMNTGELFF.

This clonotype was recorded many times. The chain employs TRBV12-3 or TRBV12-4 and TRBJ2-6; unclear D gene. The CDR3 consists of 11 residues. Trimming took 3 bases from V and 10 from J, leaving 4 bases between them. CDR3 sequence reads: CASSFRNVLTF. For the CDR3, the DNA is TGTGCCAGCAGTTTTCGGAACGTCCTGACTTTC.

This clonotype occurred a few times. The chain is built from TRBV12-3 or TRBV12-4 and TRBJ2-7, with TRBD1 matching 9 bases. V shed 4 bases, J shed 6 bases, and the junction held 4 bases outside the gene matches. The CDR3 contains 13 residues. CDR3 amino acids: CASSSMDRGEQYF. CDR3 DNA sequence: TGTGCCAGCAGTTCGATGGACAGGGGCGAGCAGTACTTC.